The source of this TCR beta chain is a study of blood T cell repertoires in COVID-19. Study background: Some COVID-19 samples were acute and others convalescent; all came from the United States, Italy and Spain. PBMCs, B-cell-depleted T cells, or T cells provided the cDNA or gDNA that made up the material.

Looked up from germline, CDR1 is KGHDR and CDR2 is SFDVKD. The CDR3 totals 16 residues. J gave up 4 bases and V 4 bases, and 8 bases lay outside the gene matches. Authors' data handling: Reference gene primer amplification in the assay estimated nucleated cell counts. Profiling relied on immunoSEQ multiplex PCR, and the TCRdb table lists in-frame clones only, not all of them. D and trimming were read from the DNA, whereas the V and J calls and clone size are those reported in that table. The repertoire holds under 130,000 clones, with around 74% as singletons. J is TRBJ1-1 and V is TRBV24-1; 10 nucleotides match TRBD1. Sequenced: peripheral blood. This clonotype was sampled from a woman in her seventies with acute or convalescent COVID-19. CDR3 residues: CATSDPRQGAGTEAFF. The DNA of the CDR3 is TGTGCCACCAGTGACCCTAGACAGGGGGCGGGCACTGAAGCTTTCTTT.